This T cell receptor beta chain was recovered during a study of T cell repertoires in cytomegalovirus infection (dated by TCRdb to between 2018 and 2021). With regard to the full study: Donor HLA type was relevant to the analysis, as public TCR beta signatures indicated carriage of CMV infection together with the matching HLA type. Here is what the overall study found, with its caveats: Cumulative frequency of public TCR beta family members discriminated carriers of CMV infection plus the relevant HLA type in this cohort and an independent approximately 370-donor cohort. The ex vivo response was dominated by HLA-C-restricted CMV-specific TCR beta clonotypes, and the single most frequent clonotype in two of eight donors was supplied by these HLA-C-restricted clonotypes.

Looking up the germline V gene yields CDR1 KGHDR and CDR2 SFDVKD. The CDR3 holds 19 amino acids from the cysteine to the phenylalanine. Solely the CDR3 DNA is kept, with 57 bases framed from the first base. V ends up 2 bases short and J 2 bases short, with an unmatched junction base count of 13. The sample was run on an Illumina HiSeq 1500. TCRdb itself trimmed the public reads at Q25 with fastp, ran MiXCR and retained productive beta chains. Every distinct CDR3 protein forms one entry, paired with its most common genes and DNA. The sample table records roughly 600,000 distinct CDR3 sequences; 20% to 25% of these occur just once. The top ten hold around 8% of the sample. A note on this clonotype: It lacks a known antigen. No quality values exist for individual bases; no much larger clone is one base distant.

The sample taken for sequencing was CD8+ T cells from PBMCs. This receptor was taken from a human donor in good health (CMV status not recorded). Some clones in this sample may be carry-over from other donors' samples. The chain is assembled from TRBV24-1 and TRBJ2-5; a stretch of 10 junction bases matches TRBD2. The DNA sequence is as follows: TGTGCCACCAGTGATTCTAGCACTAGCGGGGCATACACTCAAGAGACCCAGTACTTC. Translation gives CATSDSSTSGAYTQETQYF.